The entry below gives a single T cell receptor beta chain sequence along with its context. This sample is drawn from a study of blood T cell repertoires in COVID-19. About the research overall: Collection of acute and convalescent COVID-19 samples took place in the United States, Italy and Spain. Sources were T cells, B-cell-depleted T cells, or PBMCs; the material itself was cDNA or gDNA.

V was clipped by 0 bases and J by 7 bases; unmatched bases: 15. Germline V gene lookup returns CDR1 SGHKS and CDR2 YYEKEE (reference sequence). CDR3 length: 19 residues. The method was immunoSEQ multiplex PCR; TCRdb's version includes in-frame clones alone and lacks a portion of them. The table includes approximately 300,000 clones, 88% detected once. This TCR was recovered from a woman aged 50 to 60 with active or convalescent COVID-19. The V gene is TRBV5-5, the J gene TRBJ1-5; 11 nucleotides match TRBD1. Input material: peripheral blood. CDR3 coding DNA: TGTGCCAGCAGCTTGGCCAATATCGGACAGGGGGCGACGCGGCAGCCCCAGCATTTT. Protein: CASSLANIGQGATRQPQHF.